This TCR beta chain was recorded in a study of cytomegalovirus exposure and HLA in healthy donors. The study, taken as a whole, reports: A missense variant in DCLRE1C was later tied to TCR beta V- and J-gene trimming.

The PCR used 60 Vbeta and 13 Jbeta primers. Original processing methods: A later analysis tallied some 80 million unique TCR beta chains, approximately 11 million of them shared. Profiling relied on immunoSEQ multiplex PCR, and the TCRdb table lists in-frame clones only, not all of them. Clonal size and the V and J genes are those of that table, whereas D and trimming came from the DNA. The table records just under 95,000 clones, more than 75% of them present only once. There were likely unrecorded immune exposures, though donors were nominally healthy when sampled. The CDR3 covers 14 residues. CDR1 and CDR2 (germline): SNHLY, FYNNEI. The ends were cut back, 1 base at V and 1 base at J, with 7 bases in the middle. This clone was seen a handful of times. The antigen is undetermined.

This clonotype was sampled from a human donor in good health. The chain carries TRBV2 and TRBJ1-1; D remains ambiguous. Sequences were obtained from PBMCs. CDR3 amino acids: CASSEGEWNTEAFF. For the CDR3, the DNA is TGTGCCAGCAGTGAAGGAGAGTGGAACACTGAAGCTTTCTTT.